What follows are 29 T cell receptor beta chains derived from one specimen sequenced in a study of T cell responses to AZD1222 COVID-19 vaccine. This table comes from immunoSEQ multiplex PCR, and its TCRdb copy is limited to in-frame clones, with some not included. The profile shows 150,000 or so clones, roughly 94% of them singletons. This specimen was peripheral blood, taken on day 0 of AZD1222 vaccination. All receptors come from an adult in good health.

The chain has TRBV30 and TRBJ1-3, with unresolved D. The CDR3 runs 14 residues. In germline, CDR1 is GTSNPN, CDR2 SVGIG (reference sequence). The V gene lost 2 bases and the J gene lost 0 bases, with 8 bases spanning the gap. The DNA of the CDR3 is TGTGCCTGGAGTCGGGGTGGCTCTGGAAACACCATATATTTT. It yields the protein CAWSRGGSGNTIYF.

The CDR3 region is CASSLAANTEAFF. The CDR3 DNA sequence: TGTGCCAGCAGTTTAGCGGCGAACACTGAAGCTTTCTTT. The chain is built from TRBV27 and TRBJ1-1; D uncertain. In germline, CDR1 is MNHEY, CDR2 SMNVEV (reference sequence). The CDR3 has 13 amino acids. V lost 2 bases and J 1 base, leaving 5 bases between the germline ends.

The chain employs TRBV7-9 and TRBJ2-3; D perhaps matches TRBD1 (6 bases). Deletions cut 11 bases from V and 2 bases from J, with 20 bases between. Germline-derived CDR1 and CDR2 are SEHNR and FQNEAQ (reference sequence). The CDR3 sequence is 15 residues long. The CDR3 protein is CAVNTGSLATDTQYF. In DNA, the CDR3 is TGTGCCGTAAATACAGGGAGCTTAGCCACAGATACGCAGTATTTT.

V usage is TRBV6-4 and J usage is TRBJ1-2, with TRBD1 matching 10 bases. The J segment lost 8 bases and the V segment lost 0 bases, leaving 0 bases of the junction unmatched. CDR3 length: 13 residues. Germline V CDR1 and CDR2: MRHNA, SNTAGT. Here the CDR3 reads CASSDSTGGGYTF. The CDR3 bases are TGTGCCAGCAGTGACTCGACAGGGGGCGGCTACACCTTC.

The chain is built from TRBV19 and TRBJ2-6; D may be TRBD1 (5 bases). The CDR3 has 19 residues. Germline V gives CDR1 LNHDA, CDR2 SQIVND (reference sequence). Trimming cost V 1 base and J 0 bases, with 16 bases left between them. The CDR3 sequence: CASSIGRRQGPSGANVLTF. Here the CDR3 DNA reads TGTGCCAGTAGTATAGGCAGAAGGCAGGGCCCCTCTGGGGCCAACGTCCTGACTTTC.

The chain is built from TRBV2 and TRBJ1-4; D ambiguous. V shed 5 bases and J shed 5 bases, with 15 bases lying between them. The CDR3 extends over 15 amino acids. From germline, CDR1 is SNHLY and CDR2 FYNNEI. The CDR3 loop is CASSTLGRANEKLFF. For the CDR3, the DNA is TGTGCCAGCAGTACCCTGGGGAGGGCGAATGAAAAACTGTTTTTT.

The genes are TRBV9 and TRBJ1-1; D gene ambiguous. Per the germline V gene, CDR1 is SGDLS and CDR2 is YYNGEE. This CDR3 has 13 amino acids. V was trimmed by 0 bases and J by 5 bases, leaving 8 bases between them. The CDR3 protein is CASSVGWVTEAFF. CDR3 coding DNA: TGTGCCAGCAGCGTAGGTTGGGTTACTGAAGCTTTCTTT. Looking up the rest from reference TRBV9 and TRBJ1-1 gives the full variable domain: DSGVTQTPKHLITATGQRVTLRCSPRSGDLSVYWYQQSLDQGLQFLIQYYNGEERAKGNILERFSAQQFPDLHSELNLSSLELGDSALYFCASSVGWVTEAFFGQGTRLTVV.

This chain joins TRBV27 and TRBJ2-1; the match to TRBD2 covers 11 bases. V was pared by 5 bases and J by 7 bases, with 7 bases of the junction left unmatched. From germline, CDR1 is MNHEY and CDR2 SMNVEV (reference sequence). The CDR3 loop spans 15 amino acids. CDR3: CASSPTSGSPNEQFF. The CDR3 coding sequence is TGTGCCAGCAGTCCCACTAGCGGGAGTCCGAATGAGCAGTTCTTC.

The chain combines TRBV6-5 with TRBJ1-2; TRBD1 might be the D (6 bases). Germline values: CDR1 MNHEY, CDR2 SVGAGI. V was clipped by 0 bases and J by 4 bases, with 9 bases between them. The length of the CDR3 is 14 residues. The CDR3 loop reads CASSYSKQGYGYTF. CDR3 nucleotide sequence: TGTGCCAGCAGTTACTCGAAACAGGGCTATGGCTACACCTTC.

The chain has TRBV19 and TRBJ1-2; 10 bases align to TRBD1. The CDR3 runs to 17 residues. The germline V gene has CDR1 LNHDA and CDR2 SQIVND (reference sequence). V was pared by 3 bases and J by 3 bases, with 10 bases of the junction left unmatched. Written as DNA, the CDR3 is TGTGCCAGTAGTATCTTGGGAGGACAGGGGGACTACTATGGCTACACCTTC. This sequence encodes CASSILGGQGDYYGYTF.

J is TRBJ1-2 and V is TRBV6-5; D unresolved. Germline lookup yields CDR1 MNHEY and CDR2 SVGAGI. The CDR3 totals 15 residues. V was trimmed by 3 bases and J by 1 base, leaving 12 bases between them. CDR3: CASSYTFRDNYGYTF. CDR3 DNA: TGTGCCAGCAGTTATACTTTCCGAGATAACTATGGCTACACCTTC.

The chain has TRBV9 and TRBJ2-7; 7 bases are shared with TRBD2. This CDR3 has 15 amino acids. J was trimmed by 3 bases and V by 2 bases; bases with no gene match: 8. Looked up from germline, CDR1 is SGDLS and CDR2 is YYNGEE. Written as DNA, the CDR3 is TGTGCCAGCAGCGTCGGCGGGAGCCGTTTCTACGAGCAGTACTTC. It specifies CASSVGGSRFYEQYF.

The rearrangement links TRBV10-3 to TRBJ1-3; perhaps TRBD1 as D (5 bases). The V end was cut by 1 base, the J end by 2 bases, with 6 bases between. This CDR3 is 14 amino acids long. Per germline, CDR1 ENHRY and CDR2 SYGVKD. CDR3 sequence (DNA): TGTGCCATCAGTGAGTTAGGGGCTGGAAACACCATATATTTT. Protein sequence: CAISELGAGNTIYF.

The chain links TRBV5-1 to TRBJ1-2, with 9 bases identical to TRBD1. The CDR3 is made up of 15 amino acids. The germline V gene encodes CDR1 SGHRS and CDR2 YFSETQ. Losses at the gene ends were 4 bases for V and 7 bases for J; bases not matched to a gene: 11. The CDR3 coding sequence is TGCGCCAGCAGCCTATTCCGGACAGGGGTTTCTGGCTACACCTTC. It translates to CASSLFRTGVSGYTF.

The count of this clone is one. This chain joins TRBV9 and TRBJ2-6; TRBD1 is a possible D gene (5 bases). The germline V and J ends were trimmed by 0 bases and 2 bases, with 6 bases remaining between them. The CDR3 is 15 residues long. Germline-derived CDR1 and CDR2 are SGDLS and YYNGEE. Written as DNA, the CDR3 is TGTGCCAGCAGCGTAGAAGGGGCTGGGGCCAACGTCCTGACTTTC. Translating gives CASSVEGAGANVLTF.

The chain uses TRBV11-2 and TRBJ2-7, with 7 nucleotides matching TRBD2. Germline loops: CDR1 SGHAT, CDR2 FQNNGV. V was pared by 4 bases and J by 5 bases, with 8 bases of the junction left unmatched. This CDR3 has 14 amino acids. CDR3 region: CASSSGGRWDEQYF. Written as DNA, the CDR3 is TGTGCCAGCAGCTCGGGGGGAAGGTGGGACGAGCAGTACTTC.

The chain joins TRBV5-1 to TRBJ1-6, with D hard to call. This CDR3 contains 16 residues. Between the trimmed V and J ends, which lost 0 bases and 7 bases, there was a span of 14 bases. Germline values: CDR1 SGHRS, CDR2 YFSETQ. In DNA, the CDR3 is TGCGCCAGCAGCTTGGTGGGCGGGGTTGGCAATTCACCCCTCCACTTT. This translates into CASSLVGGVGNSPLHF.

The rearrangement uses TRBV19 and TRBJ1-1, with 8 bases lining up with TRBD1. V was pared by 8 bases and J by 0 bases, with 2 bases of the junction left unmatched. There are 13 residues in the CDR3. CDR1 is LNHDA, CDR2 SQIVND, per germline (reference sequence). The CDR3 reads CASSGQVNTEAFF. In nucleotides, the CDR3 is TGTGCCAGTTCGGGACAGGTGAACACTGAAGCTTTCTTT.

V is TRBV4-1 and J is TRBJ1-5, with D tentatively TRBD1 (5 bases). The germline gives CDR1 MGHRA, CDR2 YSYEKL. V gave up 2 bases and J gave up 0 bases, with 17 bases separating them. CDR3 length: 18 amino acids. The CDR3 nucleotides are TGCGCCAGCAGCCAAAGTCCACTCAGGGTCAATAGCAATCAGCCCCAGCATTTT. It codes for CASSQSPLRVNSNQPQHF.

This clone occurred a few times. The CDR3 reads CASSIRTGVPDTQYF. In DNA form, the CDR3 reads TGTGCCAGCAGTATCAGGACAGGGGTACCAGATACGCAGTATTTT. V and J are TRBV6-2 or TRBV6-3 and TRBJ2-3, with 9 bases lining up with TRBD1. This CDR3 is 15 amino acids long. The V gene's germline CDR1 is MNHEY and CDR2 SVGEGT. Trimming took 5 bases from V and 4 from J; bases not matched to a gene: 7.

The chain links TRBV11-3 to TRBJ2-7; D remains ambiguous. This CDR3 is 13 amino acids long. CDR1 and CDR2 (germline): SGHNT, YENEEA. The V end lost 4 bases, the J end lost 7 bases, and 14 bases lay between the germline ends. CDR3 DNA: TGTGCCAGCAGCTCCCATCTCTCTGGAGAGCAGTACTTC. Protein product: CASSSHLSGEQYF. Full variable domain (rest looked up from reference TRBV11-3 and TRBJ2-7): EAGVVQSPRYKIIEKKQPVAFWCNPISGHNTLYWYLQNLGQGPELLIRYENEEAVDDSQLPKDRFSAERLKGVDSTLKIQPAELGDSAVYLCASSSHLSGEQYFGPGTRLTVT.

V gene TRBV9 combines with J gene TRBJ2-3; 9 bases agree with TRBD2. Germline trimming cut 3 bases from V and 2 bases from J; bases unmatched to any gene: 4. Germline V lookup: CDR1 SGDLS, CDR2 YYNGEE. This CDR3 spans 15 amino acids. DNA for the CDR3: TGTGCCAGCAGCGCCATAGCGGGGGTCACAGATACGCAGTATTTT. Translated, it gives CASSAIAGVTDTQYF. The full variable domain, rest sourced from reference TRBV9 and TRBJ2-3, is DSGVTQTPKHLITATGQRVTLRCSPRSGDLSVYWYQQSLDQGLQFLIQYYNGEERAKGNILERFSAQQFPDLHSELNLSSLELGDSALYFCASSAIAGVTDTQYFGPGTRLTVL.

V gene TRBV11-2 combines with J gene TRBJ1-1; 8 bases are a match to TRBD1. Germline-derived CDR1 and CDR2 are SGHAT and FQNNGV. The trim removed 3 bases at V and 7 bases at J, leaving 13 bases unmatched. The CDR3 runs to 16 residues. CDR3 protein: CASSFARARGRGEAFF. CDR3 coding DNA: TGTGCCAGCAGCTTCGCCCGAGCCAGGGGGCGGGGTGAAGCTTTCTTT.

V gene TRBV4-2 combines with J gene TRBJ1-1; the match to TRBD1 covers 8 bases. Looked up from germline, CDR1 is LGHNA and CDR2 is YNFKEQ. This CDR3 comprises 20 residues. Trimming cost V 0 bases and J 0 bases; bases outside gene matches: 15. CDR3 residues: CASSQDLRAGGLSVNTEAFF. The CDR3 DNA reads TGTGCCAGCAGCCAAGATCTGAGGGCAGGGGGCCTCAGTGTGAACACTGAAGCTTTCTTT.

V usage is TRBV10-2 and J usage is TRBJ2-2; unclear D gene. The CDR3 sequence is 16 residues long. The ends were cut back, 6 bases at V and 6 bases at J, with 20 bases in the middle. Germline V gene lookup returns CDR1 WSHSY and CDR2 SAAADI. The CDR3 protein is CASRGGALRNAGELFF. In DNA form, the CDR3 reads TGCGCCAGCAGGGGTGGAGCCCTTAGAAACGCCGGGGAGCTGTTTTTT.

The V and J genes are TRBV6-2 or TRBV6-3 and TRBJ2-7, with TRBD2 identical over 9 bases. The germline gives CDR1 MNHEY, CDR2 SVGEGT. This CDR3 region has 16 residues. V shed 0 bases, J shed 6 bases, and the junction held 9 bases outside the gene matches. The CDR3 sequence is CASSYSVLAGLGEQYF. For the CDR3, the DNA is TGTGCCAGCAGTTACTCAGTTCTAGCGGGACTCGGCGAGCAGTACTTC.

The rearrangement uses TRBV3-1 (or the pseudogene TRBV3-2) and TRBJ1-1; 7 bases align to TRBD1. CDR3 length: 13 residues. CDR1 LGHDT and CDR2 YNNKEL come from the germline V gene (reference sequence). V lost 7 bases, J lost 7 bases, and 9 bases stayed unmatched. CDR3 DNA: TGTGCCAGCACCTCACAGGGGTCGAATGAAGCTTTCTTT. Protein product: CASTSQGSNEAFF.

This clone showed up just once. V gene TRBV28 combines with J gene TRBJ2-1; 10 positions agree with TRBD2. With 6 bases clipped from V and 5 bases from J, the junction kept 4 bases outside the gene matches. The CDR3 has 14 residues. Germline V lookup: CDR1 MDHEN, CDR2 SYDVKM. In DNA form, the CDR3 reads TGTGCCAGCAGCCTAGCGGGAGCCAACAATGAGCAGTTCTTC. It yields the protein CASSLAGANNEQFF.

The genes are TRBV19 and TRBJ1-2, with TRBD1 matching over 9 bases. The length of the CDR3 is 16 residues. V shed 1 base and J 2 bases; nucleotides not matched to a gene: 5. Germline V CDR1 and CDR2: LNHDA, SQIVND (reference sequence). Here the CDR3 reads CASSIGWTGENYGYTF. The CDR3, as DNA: TGTGCCAGTAGTATAGGGTGGACAGGGGAAAACTATGGCTACACCTTC. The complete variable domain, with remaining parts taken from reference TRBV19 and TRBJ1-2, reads DGGITQSPKYLFRKEGQNVTLSCEQNLNHDAMYWYRQDPGQGLRLIYYSQIVNDFQKGDIAEGYSVSREKKESFPLTVTSAQKNPTAFYLCASSIGWTGENYGYTFGSGTRLTVV.